This TCR beta chain was profiled in a study of blood T cell repertoires in COVID-19. Study summary: The samples span acute and convalescent COVID-19 from the United States, Italy and Spain. PBMCs, B-cell-depleted T cells, or T cells provided the cDNA or gDNA that made up the material.

Per the study methods: Cell counts per sample came from amplifying reference gene primers. Only in-frame clones appear in the TCRdb table, and some are missing; sequencing was by immunoSEQ multiplex PCR. Clone size and V and J calls were adopted from that table, with D and trimming inferred from the DNA. Among about 77,000 clones listed, approximately 89% were seen once. Germline CDR1 KGHSH, CDR2 LQKENI. The J segment lost 6 bases and the V segment lost 6 bases, leaving 6 bases of the junction unmatched. The CDR3 spans 14 residues. The sequence was obtained from a woman older than 75 with acute or convalescent COVID-19. The sequenced material came from peripheral blood. The chain is built from TRBV18 and TRBJ1-5, with 9 positions matching TRBD1. The CDR3 is CASSNTGGSQPQHF. The CDR3 region has the DNA TGTGCCAGCTCCAACACAGGGGGCAGTCAGCCCCAGCATTTT.